This T cell receptor beta chain is from a study of siplizumab effects on memory and regulatory T cells. Study-wide points: Siplizumab led to significantly less abundant alloreactive sequences that could be traced back to unstimulated CD4+ memory cells. The alloresponse seemed to draw substantially on naive T cells, which appeared more diverse than memory cells.

Worth noting for this clone: Its target is unknown.

Assays were performed on roughly 10^5 TCR templates per sample. Method: immunoSEQ multiplex PCR; TCRdb's copy keeps in-frame clones and lacks some. The top ten hold approximately 0.32% of the sample, which has 99,000 or so clones, 93% seen once. V lost 1 base and J 6 bases, leaving 9 bases between the germline ends. The CDR3 extends over 13 amino acids. The germline gives CDR1 MGHRA, CDR2 YSYEKL. This receptor was obtained from a human donor in good health. The rearrangement links TRBV4-1 to TRBJ2-5; D is ambiguous. Sequencing was done on a sample of CD4+ T cells sorted from blood. CDR3 sequence (DNA): TGCGCCAGCAGCCAAGTCATCGAAAAGACCCAGTACTTC. It yields the protein CASSQVIEKTQYF.